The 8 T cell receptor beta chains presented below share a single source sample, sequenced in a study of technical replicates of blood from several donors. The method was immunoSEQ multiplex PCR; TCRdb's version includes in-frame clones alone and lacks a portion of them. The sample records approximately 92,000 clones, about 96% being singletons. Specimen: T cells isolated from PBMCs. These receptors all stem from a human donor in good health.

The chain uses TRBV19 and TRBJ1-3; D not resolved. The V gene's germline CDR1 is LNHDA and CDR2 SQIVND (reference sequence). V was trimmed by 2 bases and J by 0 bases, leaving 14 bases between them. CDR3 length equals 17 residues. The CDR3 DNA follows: TGTGCCAGTAGTATAAGGCGGACTAGAAGCTCTGGAAACACCATATATTTT. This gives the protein CASSIRRTRSSGNTIYF.

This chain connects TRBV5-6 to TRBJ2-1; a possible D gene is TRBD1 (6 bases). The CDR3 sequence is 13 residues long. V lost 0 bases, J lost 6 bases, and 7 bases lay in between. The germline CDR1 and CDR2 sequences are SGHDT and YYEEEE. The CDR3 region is CASSLDRANEQFF. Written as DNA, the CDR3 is TGTGCCAGCAGCTTGGACAGGGCCAATGAGCAGTTCTTC. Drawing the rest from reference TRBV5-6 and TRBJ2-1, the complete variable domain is DAGVTQSPTHLIKTRGQQVTLRCSPKSGHDTVSWYQQALGQGPQFIFQYYEEEERQRGNFPDRFSGHQFPNYSSELNVNALLLGDSALYLCASSLDRANEQFFGPGTRLTVL.

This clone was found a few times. The CDR3 loop reads CASSHGQGLETQYF. The DNA of the CDR3 is TGCGCCAGCAGCCACGGACAGGGGTTGGAGACCCAGTACTTC. The chain uses TRBV4-1 and TRBJ2-5, with 9 bases matching TRBD1. Germline CDR1 reads MGHRA; CDR2 reads YSYEKL. CDR3 length: 14 amino acids. The J segment lost 5 bases and the V segment lost 3 bases, leaving 4 bases of the junction unmatched.

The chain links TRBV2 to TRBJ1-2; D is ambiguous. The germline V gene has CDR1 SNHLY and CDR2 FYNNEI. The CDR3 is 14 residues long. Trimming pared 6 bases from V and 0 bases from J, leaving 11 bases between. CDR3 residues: CASRAQSTNYGYTF. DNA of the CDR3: TGTGCCAGCAGAGCACAGAGCACTAACTATGGCTACACCTTC.

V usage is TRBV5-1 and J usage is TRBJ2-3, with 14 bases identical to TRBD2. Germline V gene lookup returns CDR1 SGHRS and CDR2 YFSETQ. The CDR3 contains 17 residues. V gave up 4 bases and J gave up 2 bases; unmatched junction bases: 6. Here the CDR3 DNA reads TGCGCCAGCAGCCGACTAGCGGGAGGGGGGAACACAGATACGCAGTATTTT. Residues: CASSRLAGGGNTDTQYF.

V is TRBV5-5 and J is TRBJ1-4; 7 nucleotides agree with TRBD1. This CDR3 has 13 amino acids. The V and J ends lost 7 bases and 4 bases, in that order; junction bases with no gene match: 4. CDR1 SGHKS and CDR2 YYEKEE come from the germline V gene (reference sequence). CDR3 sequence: CASSQGNNEKLFF. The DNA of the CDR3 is TGTGCCAGCTCACAGGGGAATAATGAAAAACTGTTTTTT.

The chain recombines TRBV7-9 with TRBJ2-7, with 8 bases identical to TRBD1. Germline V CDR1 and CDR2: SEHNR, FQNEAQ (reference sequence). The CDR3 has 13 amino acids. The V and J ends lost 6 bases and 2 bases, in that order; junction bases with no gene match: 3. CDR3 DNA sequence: TGTGCCAGCAGAAGACAGGGGCCCTACGAGCAGTACTTC. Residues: CASRRQGPYEQYF.

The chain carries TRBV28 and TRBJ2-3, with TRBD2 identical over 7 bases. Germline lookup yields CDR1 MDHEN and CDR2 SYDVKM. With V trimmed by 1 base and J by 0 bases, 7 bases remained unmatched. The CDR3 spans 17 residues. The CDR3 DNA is TGTGCCAGCAGTTTATCTTTAGCGGGCCTTAGCACAGATACGCAGTATTTT. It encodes CASSLSLAGLSTDTQYF.